Presented here are 7 T cell receptor beta chains from one specimen sequenced in a study of T cell responses to AZD1222 COVID-19 vaccine (TCRdb year 2021). The sample's time point, from its label and the paper: baseline before first vaccination. What this sample's treatment or condition label stands for: meningococcal conjugate vaccine given as trial control. The method behind the library was the immunoSEQ multiplex PCR assay. In TCRdb, the immuneACCESS table is reduced to in-frame sequences with V and J assigned. These tables do not hold every clone; where another copy was compared, an unresolved V gene accounts for under half, and the others remain unexplained. This sample comprises about 130,000 clones, less than 95% of them detected only once. The ten top clones hold 4% to 5.5% of the sample. The material was peripheral blood, obtained on day 0 of MenACWY control vaccination. These receptors were taken from an adult in good health.

This rearrangement joins TRBV4-1 to TRBJ1-3, with no clear D. This CDR3 has 15 amino acids. Germline V gene sequence: CDR1 MGHRA, CDR2 YSYEKL. The V and J ends lost 0 bases and 4 bases respectively, with 10 bases between them. In nucleotides, the CDR3 is TGCGCCAGCAGCCAAGAGGGCTACCGGGGAAACACCATATATTTT. Its translation is CASSQEGYRGNTIYF.

The CDR3 spells CASRSETYEQYF. CDR3 DNA sequence: TGTGCCAGCAGATCAGAAACCTACGAGCAGTACTTC. The rearrangement uses TRBV28 and TRBJ2-7, with D unclear. Germline CDR1 is MDHEN and CDR2 is SYDVKM. The CDR3 covers 12 residues. V was clipped by 6 bases and J by 2 bases, with 8 bases between them.

The V call is TRBV28, the J call TRBJ1-3; D ambiguous. Trimming cost V 8 bases and J 0 bases, with 8 bases left between them. There are 13 residues in the CDR3. CDR1 and CDR2 (germline): MDHEN, SYDVKM. This CDR3 reads CASQWDSGNTIYF. The CDR3 DNA sequence: TGTGCCAGCCAATGGGACTCTGGAAACACCATATATTTT.

The chain combines TRBV27 with TRBJ2-7; D not resolved. Per germline, CDR1 MNHEY and CDR2 SMNVEV (reference sequence). V lost 3 bases, J lost 3 bases, and 12 bases lay in between. The CDR3 has 14 amino acids. Here the CDR3 reads CASSFSFGSYEQYF. The CDR3 DNA reads TGTGCCAGCAGTTTCAGTTTTGGCAGCTACGAGCAGTACTTC.

The rearrangement links TRBV27 to TRBJ2-1; 12 bases are shared with TRBD2. The CDR3 runs 16 residues. V lost 2 bases and J lost 9; bases outside the gene matches: 8. Germline V lookup: CDR1 MNHEY, CDR2 SMNVEV (reference sequence). CDR3 sequence reads: CASSLETSGSRGEQFF. The CDR3 DNA is TGTGCCAGCAGTTTAGAGACTAGCGGGAGTAGGGGTGAGCAGTTCTTC.

This sequence joins TRBV19 and TRBJ1-1; D might be TRBD1 (5 bases). The length of the CDR3 is 14 residues. Germline lookup yields CDR1 LNHDA and CDR2 SQIVND (reference sequence). V lost 5 bases and J lost 3, with 13 bases in between. CDR3 in amino acids: CASSFGGMHTEAFF. The CDR3 bases are TGTGCCAGTAGTTTCGGGGGTATGCACACTGAAGCTTTCTTT.

This clone was observed a single time. The chain employs TRBV6-1 and TRBJ2-7; the match to TRBD1 covers 7 bases. V gave up 3 bases and J gave up 3 bases; unmatched junction bases: 5. Germline V lookup: CDR1 MNHNS, CDR2 SASEGT. The CDR3 runs 14 residues. The CDR3 here is CASSETRGLYEQYV. CDR3 nucleotide sequence: TGTGCCAGCAGTGAGACAAGGGGGCTCTACGAGCAGTACGTC.